This TCR beta chain was found in a study of human T cells and chemical hapten exposure. Study overall: Mostly female, the patients presented with alopecia areata, totalis or universalis.

Each CDR3 protein gets one entry after TCRdb re-called the RACE reads with MiXCR. The sample includes about 400,000 distinct CDR3 sequences, about 6% of them seen just once. This clonotype came up many times. The germline CDR1 and CDR2 sequences are SGHTA and FQGNSA. The CDR3 totals 14 residues. V shed 2 bases and J shed 2 bases, with 8 bases lying between them. The time point was: patch test 2, 6 weeks after DPC sensitization. Indicated treatment: therapeutic diphenylcyclopropenone sensitization with weekly scalp DPC. Total RNA was extracted from unfractionated whole blood. The input for sequencing was whole blood, taken in connection with sensitization to the hapten diphenylcyclopropenone (DPC). The clonotype comes from a woman younger than 30 with alopecia areata. Some clones in this sample may be carry-over from other donors' samples. J is TRBJ2-3 and V is TRBV7-2; the D is unclear. Written as DNA, the CDR3 is TGTGCCAGCAGCTTAAAAAGGAACACAGATACGCAGTATTTT. Protein sequence: CASSLKRNTDTQYF.